One T cell receptor (beta chain) is described in this entry. The data belong to a study of blood T cell repertoires in COVID-19. Assay: immunoSEQ multiplex PCR; the TCRdb copy retains only in-frame clones and omits some. The profile shows approximately 160,000 clones, around nine tenths of them singletons. With 3 bases removed from V and 3 bases from J, the gap between germline ends came to 25 bases. Germline lookup yields CDR1 SGHNT and CDR2 YYREEE (reference sequence). This CDR3 has 19 amino acids. The TCR originated in a middle-aged man with acute or convalescent COVID-19. Sequenced: peripheral blood. The chain couples TRBV5-4 to TRBJ2-1, with D perhaps assigned TRBD1 or TRBD2 (9 bases each). The CDR3 nucleotides are TGTGCCAGCAGCTCCGGGACAGGGCGCGCGGGAGGGGTCTACAATGAGCAGTTCTTC. Encoded protein: CASSSGTGRAGGVYNEQFF.